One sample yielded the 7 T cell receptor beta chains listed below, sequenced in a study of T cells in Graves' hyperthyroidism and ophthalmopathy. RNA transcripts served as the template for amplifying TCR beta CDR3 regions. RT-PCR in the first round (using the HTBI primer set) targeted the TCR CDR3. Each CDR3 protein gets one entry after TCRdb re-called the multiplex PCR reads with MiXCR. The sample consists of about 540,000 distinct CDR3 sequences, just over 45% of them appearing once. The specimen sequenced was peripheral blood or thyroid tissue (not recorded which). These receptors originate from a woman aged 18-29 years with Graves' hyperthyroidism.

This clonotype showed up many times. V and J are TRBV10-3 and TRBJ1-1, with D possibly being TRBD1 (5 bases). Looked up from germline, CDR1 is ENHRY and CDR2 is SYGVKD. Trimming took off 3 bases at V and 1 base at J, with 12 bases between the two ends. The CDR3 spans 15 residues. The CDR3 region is CAISDTGGGNTEAFF. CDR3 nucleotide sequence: TGTGCCATCAGTGATACCGGGGGAGGGAACACTGAAGCTTTCTTT.

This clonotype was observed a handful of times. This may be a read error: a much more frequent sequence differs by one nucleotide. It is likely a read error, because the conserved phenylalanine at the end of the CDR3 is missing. CDR3 protein: CASSPRDRGNSGYTL. The CDR3 coding sequence is TGTGCCAGCAGCCCCCGGGACAGGGGAAACTCCGGCTACACCCTC. The chain has TRBV3-1 and TRBJ1-2, with 10 bases fitting TRBD1. The CDR3 is made up of 15 amino acids. The V gene's germline CDR1 is LGHDT and CDR2 YNNKEL (reference sequence). V dropped 4 bases and J dropped 8; count of bases not matched to a gene: 10.

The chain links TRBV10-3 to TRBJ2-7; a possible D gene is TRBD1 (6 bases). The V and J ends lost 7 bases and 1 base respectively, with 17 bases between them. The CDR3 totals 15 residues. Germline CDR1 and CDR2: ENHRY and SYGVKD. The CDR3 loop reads CAITEGTYVSYEQYF. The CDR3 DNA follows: TGTGCCATCACCGAAGGGACATACGTTTCCTACGAGCAGTACTTC.

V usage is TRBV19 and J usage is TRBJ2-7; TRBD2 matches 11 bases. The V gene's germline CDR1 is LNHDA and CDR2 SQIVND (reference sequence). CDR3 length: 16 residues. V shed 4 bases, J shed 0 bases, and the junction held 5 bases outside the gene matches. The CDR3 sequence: CASSRGLAESSYEQYF. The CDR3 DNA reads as TGTGCCAGTAGTAGGGGACTAGCGGAGAGCTCCTACGAGCAGTACTTC.

The CDR3 spells CATSPPPGTGKYGYTF. CDR3 DNA: TGTGCCACCAGTCCACCTCCCGGGACAGGGAAGTATGGCTACACCTTC. The genes are TRBV24-1 and TRBJ1-2; 9 nucleotides agree with TRBD1. Losses at the gene ends were 6 bases for V and 5 bases for J; bases not matched to a gene: 12. Germline V gene data show CDR1 as KGHDR and CDR2 as SFDVKD. The CDR3 has 16 residues.

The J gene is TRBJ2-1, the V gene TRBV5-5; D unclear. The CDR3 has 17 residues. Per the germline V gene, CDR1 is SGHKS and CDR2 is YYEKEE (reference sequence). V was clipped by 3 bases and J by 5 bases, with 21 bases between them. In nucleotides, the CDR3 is TGTGCCAGCAGCTCCACCGCGCCCCACGCGCGGAACAATGAGCAGTTCTTC. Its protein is CASSSTAPHARNNEQFF.

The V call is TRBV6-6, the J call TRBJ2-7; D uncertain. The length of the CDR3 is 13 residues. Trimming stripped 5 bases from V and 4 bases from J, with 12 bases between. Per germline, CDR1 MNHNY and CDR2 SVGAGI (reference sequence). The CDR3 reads CASSGGRIYEQYF. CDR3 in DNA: TGTGCCAGCAGTGGCGGACGGATATACGAGCAGTACTTC.